Below are 5 T cell receptor beta chains sequenced from a single sample in a study of cytomegalovirus exposure and HLA in healthy donors. Clones were read by immunoSEQ multiplex PCR, and TCRdb kept only the in-frame ones, dropping some. The table has around 300,000 clones, 65% to 90% seen once. Sequenced input: PBMCs. Every receptor here comes from a young woman in good health and CMV-seronegative.

The chain carries TRBV5-4 and TRBJ2-3, with 11 bases matching TRBD2. The CDR3 has 14 amino acids. Germline V gene sequence: CDR1 SGHNT, CDR2 YYREEE (reference sequence). V lost 4 bases, J lost 6 bases, and 4 bases stayed unmatched. CDR3 coding DNA: TGTGCCAGCAGCATCGGACTAGCGGGTGATACGCAGTATTTT. Amino acid sequence: CASSIGLAGDTQYF.

This clone was recorded once. The genes are TRBV7-9 and TRBJ1-4, with 10 nucleotides matching TRBD1. From germline, CDR1 is SEHNR and CDR2 FQNEAQ (reference sequence). With V trimmed by 5 bases and J by 1 base, 4 bases remained unmatched. This CDR3 spans 16 amino acids. CDR3 coding DNA: TGTGCCAGCAGCCCTGGACAGGGGGGAACTAATGAAAAACTGTTTTTT. Amino acid sequence: CASSPGQGGTNEKLFF.

The chain combines TRBV27 with TRBJ1-1, with D possibly being TRBD1 (5 bases). V lost 0 bases and J lost 6, with 8 bases in between. The germline gives CDR1 MNHEY, CDR2 SMNVEV (reference sequence). The CDR3 runs 13 residues. The CDR3 spells CASSLSGEAEAFF. In nucleotides, the CDR3 is TGTGCCAGCAGTTTATCAGGGGAAGCTGAAGCTTTCTTT.

J is TRBJ1-1 and V is TRBV27, with D possibly TRBD1 on 5 matching bases. Between the trimmed V and J ends, which lost 2 bases and 1 base, there was a span of 14 bases. This CDR3 has 16 residues. Germline CDR1 MNHEY, CDR2 SMNVEV (reference sequence). CDR3 bases: TGTGCCAGCAGTTTACGTTCAGGGAAGGCGAACACTGAAGCTTTCTTT. Amino acid sequence: CASSLRSGKANTEAFF.

This chain joins TRBV27 and TRBJ1-5; 8 positions match TRBD1. V dropped 6 bases and J dropped 2; count of bases not matched to a gene: 3. The length of the CDR3 is 14 residues. Germline lookup yields CDR1 MNHEY and CDR2 SMNVEV (reference sequence). The chain's CDR3 is CASSPTGGNQPQHF. The CDR3 coding sequence is TGTGCCAGCAGCCCGACAGGGGGCAATCAGCCCCAGCATTTT.